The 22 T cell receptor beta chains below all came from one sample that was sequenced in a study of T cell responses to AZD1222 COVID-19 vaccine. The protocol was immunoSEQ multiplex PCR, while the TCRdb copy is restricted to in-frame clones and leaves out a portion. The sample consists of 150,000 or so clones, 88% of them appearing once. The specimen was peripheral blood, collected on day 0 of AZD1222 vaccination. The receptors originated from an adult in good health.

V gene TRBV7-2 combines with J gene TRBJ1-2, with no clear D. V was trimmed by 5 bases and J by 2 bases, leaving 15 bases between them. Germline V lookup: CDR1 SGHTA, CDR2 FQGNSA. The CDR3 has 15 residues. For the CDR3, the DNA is TGTGCCAGCAGCCGTAAGGTGGACGGGAACTATGGCTACACCTTC. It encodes CASSRKVDGNYGYTF.

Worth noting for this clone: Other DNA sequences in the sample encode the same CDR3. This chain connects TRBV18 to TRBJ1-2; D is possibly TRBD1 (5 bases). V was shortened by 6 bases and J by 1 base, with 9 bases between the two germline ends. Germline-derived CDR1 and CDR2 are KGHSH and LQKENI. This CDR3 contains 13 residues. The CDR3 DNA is TGTGCCAGCTCGCCCGACAGTAACTATGGCTACACCTTC. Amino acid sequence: CASSPDSNYGYTF.

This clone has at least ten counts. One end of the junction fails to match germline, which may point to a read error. The CDR3 nucleotides read TGTGCCAGTAGTATGGGACAGGGGATAACTTATGAAAAACTGTTTTTT. Protein product: CASSMGQGITYEKLFF. The chain uses TRBV19 and TRBJ1-4; 10 bases fit TRBD1. The CDR3 sequence is 16 residues long. Germline assignment: CDR1 LNHDA and CDR2 SQIVND (reference sequence).

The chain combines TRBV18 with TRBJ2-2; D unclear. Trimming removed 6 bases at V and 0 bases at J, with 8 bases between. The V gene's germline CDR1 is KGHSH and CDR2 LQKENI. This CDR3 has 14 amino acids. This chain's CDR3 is CASSQTSNTGELFF. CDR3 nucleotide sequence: TGTGCCAGCTCCCAAACTTCGAACACCGGGGAGCTGTTTTTT.

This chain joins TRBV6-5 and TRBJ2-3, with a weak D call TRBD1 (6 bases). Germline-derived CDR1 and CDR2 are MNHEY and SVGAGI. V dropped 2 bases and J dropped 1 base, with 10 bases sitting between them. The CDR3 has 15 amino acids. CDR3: CASSYRDRRTDTQYF. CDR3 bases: TGTGCCAGCAGTTACCGAGACAGGCGCACAGATACGCAGTATTTT.

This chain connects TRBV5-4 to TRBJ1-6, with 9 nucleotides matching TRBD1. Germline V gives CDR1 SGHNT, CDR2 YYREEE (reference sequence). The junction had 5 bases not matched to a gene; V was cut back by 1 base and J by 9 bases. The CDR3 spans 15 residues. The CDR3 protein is CASSLMGQGSSPLHF. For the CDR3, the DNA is TGTGCCAGCAGCTTGATGGGACAGGGAAGTTCACCCCTCCACTTT. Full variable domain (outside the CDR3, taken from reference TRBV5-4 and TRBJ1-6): ETGVTQSPTHLIKTRGQQVTLRCSSQSGHNTVSWYQQALGQGPQFIFQYYREEENGRGNFPPRFSGLQFPNYSSELNVNALELDDSALYLCASSLMGQGSSPLHFGNGTRLTVT.

The CDR3 region is CASSYSRWNYGYTF. The CDR3 DNA sequence: TGTGCCAGCAGTTACTCTAGGTGGAACTATGGCTACACCTTC. The chain employs TRBV6-5 and TRBJ1-2; D not certain. This CDR3 spans 14 amino acids. The germline gives CDR1 MNHEY, CDR2 SVGAGI. The V end was cut by 0 bases, the J end by 2 bases, with 7 bases between.

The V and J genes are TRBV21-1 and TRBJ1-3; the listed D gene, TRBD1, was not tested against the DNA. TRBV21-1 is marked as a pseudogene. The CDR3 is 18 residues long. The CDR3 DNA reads TGTGCCAGCAGCATCAGGACAGGGGCTCCGAACTCTGGAAACACCATATATTTT. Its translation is CASSIRTGAPNSGNTIYF.

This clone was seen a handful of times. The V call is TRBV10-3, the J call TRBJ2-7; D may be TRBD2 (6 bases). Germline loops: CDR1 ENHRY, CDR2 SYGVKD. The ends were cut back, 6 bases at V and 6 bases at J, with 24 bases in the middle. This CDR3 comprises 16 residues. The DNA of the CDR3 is TGTGCCATCAGGGACTCTGGAGCGGGCCAACGAACCGAGCAGTACTTC. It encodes CAIRDSGAGQRTEQYF.

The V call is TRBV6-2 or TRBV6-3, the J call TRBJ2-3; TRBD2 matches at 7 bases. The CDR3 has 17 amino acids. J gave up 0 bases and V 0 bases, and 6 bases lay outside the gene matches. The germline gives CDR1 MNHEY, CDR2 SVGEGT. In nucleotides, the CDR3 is TGTGCCAGCAGTTACTCGTTCCTAGCGGAAAGCACAGATACGCAGTATTTT. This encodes CASSYSFLAESTDTQYF.

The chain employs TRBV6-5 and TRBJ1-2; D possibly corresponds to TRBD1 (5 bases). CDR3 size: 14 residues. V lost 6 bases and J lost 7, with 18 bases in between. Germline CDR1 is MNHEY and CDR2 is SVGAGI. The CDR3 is CASSPPGGGFGYTF. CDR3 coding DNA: TGTGCCAGCAGCCCCCCCGGGGGGGGTTTTGGCTACACCTTC.

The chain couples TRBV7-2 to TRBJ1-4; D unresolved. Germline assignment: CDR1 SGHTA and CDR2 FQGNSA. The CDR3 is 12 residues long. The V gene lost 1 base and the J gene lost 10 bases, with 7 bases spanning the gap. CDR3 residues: CASSLVPRKLFF. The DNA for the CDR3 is TGTGCCAGCAGCTTAGTCCCCCGAAAACTGTTTTTT.

CDR3 region: CASSHRGSGAFF. The CDR3 coding sequence is TGTGCCAGCAGTCACAGGGGTAGTGGGGCTTTCTTT. This chain connects TRBV6-5 to TRBJ1-1; 7 nucleotides line up with TRBD1. The trim removed 5 bases at V and 11 bases at J, leaving 8 bases unmatched. The CDR3 has 12 residues. Germline lookup yields CDR1 MNHEY and CDR2 SVGAGI.

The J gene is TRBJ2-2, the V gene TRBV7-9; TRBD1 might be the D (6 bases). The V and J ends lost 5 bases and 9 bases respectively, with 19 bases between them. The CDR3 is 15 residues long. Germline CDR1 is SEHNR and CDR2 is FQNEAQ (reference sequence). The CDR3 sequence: CASSRDTYPTRELFF. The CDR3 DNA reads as TGTGCCAGCAGCCGGGACACCTACCCCACGCGGGAGCTGTTTTTT.

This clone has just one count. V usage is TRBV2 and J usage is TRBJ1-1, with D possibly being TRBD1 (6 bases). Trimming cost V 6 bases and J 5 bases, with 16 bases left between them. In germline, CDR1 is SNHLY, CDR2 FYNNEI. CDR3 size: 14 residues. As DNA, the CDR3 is TGTGCCAGCAGGACACAGGGTGGTATTACTGAAGCTTTCTTT. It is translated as CASRTQGGITEAFF. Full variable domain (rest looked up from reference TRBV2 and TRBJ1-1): EPEVTQTPSHQVTQMGQEVILRCVPISNHLYFYWYRQILGQKVEFLVSFYNNEISEKSEIFDDQFSVERPDGSNFTLKIRSTKLEDSAMYFCASRTQGGITEAFFGQGTRLTVV.

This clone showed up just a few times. The CDR3 bases are TGTGCCAGCAGCTTCGGACAGACCCCTGAAAAACTGTTTTTT. It yields the protein CASSFGQTPEKLFF. The chain carries TRBV7-2 and TRBJ1-4; D possibly corresponds to TRBD1 (6 bases). The germline V gene has CDR1 SGHTA and CDR2 FQGNSA. V dropped 3 bases and J dropped 7 bases, with 12 bases sitting between them. This CDR3 has 14 amino acids.

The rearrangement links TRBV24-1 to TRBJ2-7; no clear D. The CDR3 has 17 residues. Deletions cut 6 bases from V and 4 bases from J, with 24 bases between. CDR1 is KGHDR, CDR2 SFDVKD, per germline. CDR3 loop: CATSFQASPIGFYEQYF. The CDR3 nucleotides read TGTGCCACCAGTTTCCAGGCGAGTCCCATCGGGTTTTACGAGCAGTACTTC.

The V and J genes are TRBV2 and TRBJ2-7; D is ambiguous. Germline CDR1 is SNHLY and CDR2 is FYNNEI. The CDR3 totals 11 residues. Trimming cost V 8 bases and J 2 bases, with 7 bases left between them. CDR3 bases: TGTGCCAGCTGTCAAGCCTACGAGCAGTACTTC. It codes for CASCQAYEQYF.

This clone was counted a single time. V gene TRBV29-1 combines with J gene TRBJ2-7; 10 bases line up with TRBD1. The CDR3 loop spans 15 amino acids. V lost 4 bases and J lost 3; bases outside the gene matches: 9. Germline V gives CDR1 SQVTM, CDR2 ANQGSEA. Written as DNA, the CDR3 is TGCAGCGTTGTAAACCGGGACAGGGGCAACTACGAGCAGTACTTC. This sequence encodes CSVVNRDRGNYEQYF.

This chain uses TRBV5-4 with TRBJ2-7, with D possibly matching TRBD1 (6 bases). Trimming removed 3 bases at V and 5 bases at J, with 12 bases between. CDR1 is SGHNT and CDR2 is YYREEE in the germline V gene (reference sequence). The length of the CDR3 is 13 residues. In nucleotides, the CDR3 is TGTGCCAGCAGCTACGGACAGAGCGACGAGCAGTACTTC. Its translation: CASSYGQSDEQYF.

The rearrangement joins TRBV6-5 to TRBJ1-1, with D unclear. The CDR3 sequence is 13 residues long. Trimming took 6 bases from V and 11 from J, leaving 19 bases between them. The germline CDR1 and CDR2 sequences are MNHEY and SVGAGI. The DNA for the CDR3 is TGTGCCAGCAGAGGAGAGGGTGGGGTATCTGCTTTCTTT. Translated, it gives CASRGEGGVSAFF.

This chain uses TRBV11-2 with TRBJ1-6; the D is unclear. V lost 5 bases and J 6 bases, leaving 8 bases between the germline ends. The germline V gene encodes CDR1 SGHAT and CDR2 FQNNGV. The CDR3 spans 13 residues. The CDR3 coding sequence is TGTGCCAGCAGCGCCTACAGTAATTCACCCCTCCACTTT. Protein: CASSAYSNSPLHF.